These 25 T cell receptor beta chains originate from one sample sequenced in a study of blood T cell repertoires in COVID-19. TCRdb keeps only in-frame clones here, not all; method: immunoSEQ multiplex PCR. The sample shows approximately 90,000 clones, about two thirds of them seen only once. Sequences were obtained from peripheral blood. The source is a woman aged 80 or over with acute or convalescent COVID-19.

The rearrangement links TRBV18 to TRBJ1-1; D may be TRBD1 (5 bases). Per the germline V gene, CDR1 is KGHSH and CDR2 is LQKENI. The CDR3 totals 16 residues. The ends were cut back, 5 bases at V and 5 bases at J, with 21 bases in the middle. This CDR3 reads CASSGGGPRWSTEAFF. In DNA form, the CDR3 reads TGTGCCAGCTCAGGGGGGGGTCCGAGGTGGTCGACTGAAGCTTTCTTT.

V is TRBV5-4 and J is TRBJ1-2; 9 nucleotides match TRBD1. This CDR3 region has 15 residues. Germline V gene data show CDR1 as SGHNT and CDR2 as YYREEE (reference sequence). Trimming took 4 bases from V and 1 from J; bases not matched to a gene: 5. The DNA for the CDR3 is TGTGCCAGCAGCGCCGGGACAGGGAATAACTATGGCTACACCTTC. Amino acid sequence: CASSAGTGNNYGYTF.

In its sample, this clone was seen once. The chain is built from TRBV4-1 and TRBJ2-3; 7 bases line up with TRBD2. Germline CDR1 reads MGHRA; CDR2 reads YSYEKL. The CDR3 loop spans 19 amino acids. Unmatched junction bases numbered 16, after V lost 0 bases and J lost 4 bases. CDR3 in amino acids: CASSQEAPLAGDPADTQYF. The CDR3 nucleotides are TGCGCCAGCAGCCAAGAAGCCCCCTTGGCGGGGGACCCCGCAGATACGCAGTATTTT.

This clone has a single count. V is TRBV18 and J is TRBJ1-4; D is perhaps TRBD1 (6 bases). V was shortened by 4 bases and J by 6 bases, with 9 bases between the two germline ends. Per germline, CDR1 KGHSH and CDR2 LQKENI. The CDR3 contains 13 residues. The DNA for the CDR3 is TGTGCCAGCTCACGCGAGGGGGATGAAAAACTGTTTTTT. The encoded protein is CASSREGDEKLFF.

This clone was detected a few times. V usage is TRBV2 and J usage is TRBJ2-1, with TRBD2 matching over 11 bases. Looked up from germline, CDR1 is SNHLY and CDR2 is FYNNEI. CDR3 length equals 19 residues. J lost 6 bases, V lost 9 bases, and 22 bases had no gene match. Here the CDR3 DNA reads TGTGCCAGATCCAATGACCACTTTCTTAGCGGGGGGGCCGTCAATGAGCAGTTCTTC. Residues: CARSNDHFLSGGAVNEQFF.

This clone was detected only a few times. This chain uses TRBV18 with TRBJ2-3, with D tentatively TRBD2 (6 bases). Germline-derived CDR1 and CDR2 are KGHSH and LQKENI. Trimming left V 6 bases short and J 2 bases short, with 15 bases between. This CDR3 contains 15 residues. CDR3 coding DNA: TGTGCCAGCTCTCTCGGCCGGGACTTCACAGATACGCAGTATTTT. Translation: CASSLGRDFTDTQYF. Full variable domain (missing parts from reference TRBV18 and TRBJ2-3): NAGVMQNPRHLVRRRGQEARLRCSPMKGHSHVYWYRQLPEEGLKFMVYLQKENIIDESGMPKERFSAEFPKEGPSILRIQQVVRGDSAAYFCASSLGRDFTDTQYFGPGTRLTVL.

The rearrangement links TRBV7-8 to TRBJ1-1; D may be TRBD1 (6 bases). Germline V CDR1 and CDR2: SGHVS, FQNEAQ. The CDR3 loop spans 14 amino acids. Trimming pared 3 bases from V and 1 base from J, leaving 9 bases between. The CDR3 region has the DNA TGTGCCAGCAGCTTTATGACAGGGAACACTGAAGCTTTCTTT. Translation gives CASSFMTGNTEAFF.

The rearrangement joins TRBV3-1 (or the pseudogene TRBV3-2) to TRBJ2-1, with TRBD1 identical over 7 bases. V lost 1 base, J lost 9 bases, and 6 bases stayed unmatched. The CDR3 loop spans 14 amino acids. Germline loops: CDR1 LGHDT, CDR2 YNNKEL (reference sequence). The CDR3 reads CASSQGTGAGEQFF. The CDR3 region has the DNA TGTGCCAGCAGCCAAGGTACAGGGGCCGGTGAGCAGTTCTTC.

This clone was counted once. The genes are TRBV5-1 and TRBJ1-1; a possible D gene is TRBD1 (5 bases). V lost 2 bases and J 1 base, leaving 9 bases between the germline ends. Germline CDR1 SGHRS, CDR2 YFSETQ. This CDR3 is 14 amino acids long. The CDR3 region has the DNA TGCGCCAGCAGCTTTCAGGGCACGAACACTGAAGCTTTCTTT. Translating it yields CASSFQGTNTEAFF.

This chain links TRBV2 with TRBJ1-4; no firm D call. CDR1 SNHLY and CDR2 FYNNEI come from the germline V gene. CDR3 length: 15 amino acids. V shed 5 bases and J shed 0 bases, with 10 bases lying between them. In DNA, the CDR3 is TGTGCCAGCAGTCTACCGAGAGCAACTAATGAAAAACTGTTTTTT. Encoded protein: CASSLPRATNEKLFF.

The chain couples TRBV2 to TRBJ1-2, with D perhaps TRBD1 (5 bases). CDR1 and CDR2 from the germline V gene are SNHLY and FYNNEI. V dropped 4 bases and J dropped 2 bases, with 11 bases sitting between them. The CDR3 contains 14 residues. The CDR3 DNA reads TGTGCCAGCAGTGTCTTTCGACAGAACTATGGCTACACCTTC. As protein: CASSVFRQNYGYTF.

The chain is built from TRBV9 and TRBJ2-1, with D unresolved. The CDR3 has 13 residues. The germline V gene encodes CDR1 SGDLS and CDR2 YYNGEE. With 0 bases removed from V and 10 bases from J, the gap between germline ends came to 11 bases. The CDR3 protein is CASSVVESYEQFF. The DNA of the CDR3 is TGTGCCAGCAGCGTAGTGGAGTCTTACGAGCAGTTCTTC.

To note about this clone: The sample has other DNA sequences that encode this CDR3 too. The DNA for the CDR3 is TGTGCCAGCAGCTTAGGGACAGGTGGTGGCTACACCTTC. Translated: CASSLGTGGGYTF. This chain joins TRBV7-2 and TRBJ1-2; 7 bases line up with TRBD1. CDR3 length: 13 amino acids. The germline CDR1 and CDR2 sequences are SGHTA and FQGNSA. Trimming cost V 1 base and J 7 bases; bases outside gene matches: 3. Combining the CDR3 with reference TRBV7-2 and TRBJ1-2 gives the whole variable domain GAGVSQSPSNKVTEKGKDVELRCDPISGHTALYWYRQSLGQGLEFLIYFQGNSAPDKSGLPSDRFSAERTGGSVSTLTIQRTQQEDSAVYLCASSLGTGGGYTFGSGTRLTVV.

The CDR3 here is CASIQGSSDSTEAFF. The CDR3, as DNA: TGCGCCAGCATCCAGGGATCCTCGGATAGCACTGAAGCTTTCTTT. The V and J genes are TRBV10-1 and TRBJ1-1, with D possibly TRBD1 on 5 matching bases. Germline V CDR1 and CDR2: WNHNN, SYGVQD (reference sequence). V lost 7 bases and J lost 4, with 19 bases in between. The CDR3 runs to 15 residues.

The rearrangement links TRBV3-1 (or the pseudogene TRBV3-2) to TRBJ1-1, with D uncertain. Trimming removed 4 bases at V and 4 bases at J, with 13 bases between. Germline lookup yields CDR1 LGHDT and CDR2 YNNKEL (reference sequence). This CDR3 has 14 residues. The CDR3 region is CASSLNAEGTEAFF. DNA of the CDR3: TGTGCCAGCAGCCTCAATGCCGAGGGCACTGAAGCTTTCTTT.

The chain uses TRBV4-3 and TRBJ1-1, with D unclear. The CDR3 contains 14 residues. CDR1 and CDR2 (germline): LGHNA, YSLEER. Trimming took off 4 bases at V and 1 base at J, with 10 bases between the two ends. For the CDR3, the DNA is TGCGCCAGCAGCCGAAAGCTAACGAACACTGAAGCTTTCTTT. Translating gives CASSRKLTNTEAFF.

The rearrangement joins TRBV15 to TRBJ1-1; D possibly corresponds to TRBD1 (6 bases). Germline lookup yields CDR1 LNHNV and CDR2 YYDKDF (reference sequence). Deletions cut 3 bases from V and 5 bases from J, with 13 bases between. The CDR3 runs 14 residues. The DNA for the CDR3 is TGTGCCACCAGCAGGCCGGACAGTGGGACTGAAGCTTTCTTT. The encoded protein is CATSRPDSGTEAFF.

The V gene is TRBV11-2, the J gene TRBJ1-1; D possibly corresponds to TRBD1 (6 bases). Germline CDR1 and CDR2: SGHAT and FQNNGV. This CDR3 has 15 amino acids. Deletions cut 6 bases from V and 0 bases from J, with 14 bases between. CDR3 nucleotides: TGTGCCAGCAGTCCTACCAGGGGCCTGAACACTGAAGCTTTCTTT. Translation gives CASSPTRGLNTEAFF.

The chain carries TRBV6-2 or TRBV6-3 and TRBJ1-1; 7 nucleotides line up with TRBD1. From germline, CDR1 is MNHEY and CDR2 SVGEGT. CDR3 length equals 16 residues. V lost 6 bases to trimming and J lost 5 bases; unmatched junction nucleotides: 15. The CDR3 spells CASSPPETGLRTEAFF. Written as DNA, the CDR3 is TGTGCCAGCAGCCCCCCGGAGACAGGGCTGAGGACTGAAGCTTTCTTT.

The chain joins TRBV3-1 (or the pseudogene TRBV3-2) to TRBJ2-6, with D possibly being TRBD1 (8 bases). CDR3 size: 18 residues. Trimming left V 4 bases short and J 3 bases short, with 19 bases between. Germline CDR1 and CDR2: LGHDT and YNNKEL (reference sequence). The CDR3 here is CASSPGGQDPIGANVLTF. CDR3 sequence (DNA): TGTGCCAGCAGCCCGGGGGGACAGGATCCAATTGGGGCCAACGTCCTGACTTTC.

The V gene is TRBV4-3, the J gene TRBJ2-2, with 9 nucleotides matching TRBD2. The CDR3 length is 16 residues. V lost 0 bases and J lost 6; bases outside the gene matches: 5. The V gene's germline CDR1 is LGHNA and CDR2 YSLEER. For the CDR3, the DNA is TGCGCCAGCAGCCAAGAATTGGCTAGCGGGGCCGGGGAGCTGTTTTTT. Protein: CASSQELASGAGELFF.

This chain uses TRBV6-5 with TRBJ1-6; the D is unclear. Trimming removed 2 bases at V and 6 bases at J, with 11 bases between. Germline V lookup: CDR1 MNHEY, CDR2 SVGAGI. There are 15 residues in the CDR3. The chain's CDR3 is CASSYKPGFNSPLHF. The CDR3 bases are TGTGCCAGCAGTTACAAACCGGGTTTTAATTCACCCCTCCACTTT.

The chain carries TRBV30 and TRBJ1-1; D remains ambiguous. Germline values: CDR1 GTSNPN, CDR2 SVGIG (reference sequence). Trimming stripped 2 bases from V and 5 bases from J, with 12 bases between. The CDR3 has 13 amino acids. CDR3 coding DNA: TGTGCCTGGAGTCCTAGAGGGTCTACTGAAGCTTTCTTT. It specifies CAWSPRGSTEAFF.

The chain carries TRBV6-1 and TRBJ1-2; D is uncertain. This CDR3 is 14 amino acids long. In germline, CDR1 is MNHNS, CDR2 SASEGT. Trimming cost V 2 bases and J 0 bases, with 7 bases left between them. This CDR3 is CASSEQEANYGYTF. CDR3 coding DNA: TGTGCCAGCAGTGAACAGGAAGCTAACTATGGCTACACCTTC.

The chain has TRBV7-2 and TRBJ1-1; weak D call: TRBD1 (5 bases). V was cut by 6 bases and J by 4 bases, with 15 bases left in between. Germline V lookup: CDR1 SGHTA, CDR2 FQGNSA. This CDR3 comprises 14 residues. For the CDR3, the DNA is TGTGCCAGCAGTCGCGTGGGGCAGAGCACTGAAGCTTTCTTT. Amino acids: CASSRVGQSTEAFF.